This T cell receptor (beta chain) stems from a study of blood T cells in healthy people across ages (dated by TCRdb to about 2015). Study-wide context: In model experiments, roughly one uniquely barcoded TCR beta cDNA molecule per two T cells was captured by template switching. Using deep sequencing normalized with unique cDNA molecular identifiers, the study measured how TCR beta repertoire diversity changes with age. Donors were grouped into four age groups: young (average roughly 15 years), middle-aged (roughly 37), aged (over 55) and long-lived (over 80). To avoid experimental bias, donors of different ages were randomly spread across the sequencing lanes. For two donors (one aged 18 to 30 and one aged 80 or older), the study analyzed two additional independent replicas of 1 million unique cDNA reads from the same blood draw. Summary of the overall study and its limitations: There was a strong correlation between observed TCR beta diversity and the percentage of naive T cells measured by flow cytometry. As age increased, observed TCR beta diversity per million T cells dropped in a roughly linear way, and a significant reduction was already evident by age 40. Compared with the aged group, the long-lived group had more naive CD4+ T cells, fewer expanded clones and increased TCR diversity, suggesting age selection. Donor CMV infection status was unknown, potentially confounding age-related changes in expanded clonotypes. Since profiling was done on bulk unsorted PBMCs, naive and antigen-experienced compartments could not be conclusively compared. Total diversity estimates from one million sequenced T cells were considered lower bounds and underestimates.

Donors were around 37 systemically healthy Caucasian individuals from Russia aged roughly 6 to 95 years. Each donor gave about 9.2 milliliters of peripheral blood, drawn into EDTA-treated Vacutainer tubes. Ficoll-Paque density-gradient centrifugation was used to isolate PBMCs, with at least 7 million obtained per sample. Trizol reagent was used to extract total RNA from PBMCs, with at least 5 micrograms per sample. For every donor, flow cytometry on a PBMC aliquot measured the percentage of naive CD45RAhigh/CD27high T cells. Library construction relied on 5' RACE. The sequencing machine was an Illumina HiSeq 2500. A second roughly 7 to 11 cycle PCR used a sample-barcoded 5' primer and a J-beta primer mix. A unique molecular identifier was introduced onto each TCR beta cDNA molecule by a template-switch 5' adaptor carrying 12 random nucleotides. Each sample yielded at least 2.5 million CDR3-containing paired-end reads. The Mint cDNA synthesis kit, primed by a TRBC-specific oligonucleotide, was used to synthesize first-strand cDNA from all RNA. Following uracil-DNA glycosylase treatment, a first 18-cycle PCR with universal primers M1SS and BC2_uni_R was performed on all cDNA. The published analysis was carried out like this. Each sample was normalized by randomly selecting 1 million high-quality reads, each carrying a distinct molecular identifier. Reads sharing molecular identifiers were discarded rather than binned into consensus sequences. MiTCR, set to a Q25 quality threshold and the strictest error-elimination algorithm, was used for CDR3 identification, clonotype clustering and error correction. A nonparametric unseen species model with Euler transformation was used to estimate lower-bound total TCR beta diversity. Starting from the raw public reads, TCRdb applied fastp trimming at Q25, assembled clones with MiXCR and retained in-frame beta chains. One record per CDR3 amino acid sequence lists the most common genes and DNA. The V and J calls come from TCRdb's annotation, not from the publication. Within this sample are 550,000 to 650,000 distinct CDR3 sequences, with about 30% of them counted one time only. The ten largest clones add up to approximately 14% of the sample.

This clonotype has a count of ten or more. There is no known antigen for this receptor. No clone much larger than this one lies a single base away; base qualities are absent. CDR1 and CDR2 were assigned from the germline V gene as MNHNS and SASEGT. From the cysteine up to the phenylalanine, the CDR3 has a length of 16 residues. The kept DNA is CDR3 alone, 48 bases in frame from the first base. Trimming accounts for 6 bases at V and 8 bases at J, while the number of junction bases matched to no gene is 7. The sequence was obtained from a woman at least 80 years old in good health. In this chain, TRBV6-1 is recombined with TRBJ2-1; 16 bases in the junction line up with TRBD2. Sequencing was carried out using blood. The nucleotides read TGTGCCAGCAGGGGGACTAGCGGGGGGGCAGGCGATGAGCAGTTCTTC. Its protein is CASRGTSGGAGDEQFF.